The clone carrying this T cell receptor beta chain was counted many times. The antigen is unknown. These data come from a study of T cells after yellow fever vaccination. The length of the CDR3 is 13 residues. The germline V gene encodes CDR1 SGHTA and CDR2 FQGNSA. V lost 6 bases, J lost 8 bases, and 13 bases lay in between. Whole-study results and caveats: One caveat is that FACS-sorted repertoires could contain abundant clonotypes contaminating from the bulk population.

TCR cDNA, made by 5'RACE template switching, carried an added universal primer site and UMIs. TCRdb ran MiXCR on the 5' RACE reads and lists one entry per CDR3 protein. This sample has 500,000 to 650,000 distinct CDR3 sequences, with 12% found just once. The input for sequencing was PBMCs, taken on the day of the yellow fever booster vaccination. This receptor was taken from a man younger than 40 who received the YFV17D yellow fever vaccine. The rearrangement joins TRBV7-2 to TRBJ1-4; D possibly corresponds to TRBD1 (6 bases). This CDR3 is CASSTGSREKLFF. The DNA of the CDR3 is TGTGCCAGCAGTACAGGGTCTCGGGAAAAACTGTTTTTT.